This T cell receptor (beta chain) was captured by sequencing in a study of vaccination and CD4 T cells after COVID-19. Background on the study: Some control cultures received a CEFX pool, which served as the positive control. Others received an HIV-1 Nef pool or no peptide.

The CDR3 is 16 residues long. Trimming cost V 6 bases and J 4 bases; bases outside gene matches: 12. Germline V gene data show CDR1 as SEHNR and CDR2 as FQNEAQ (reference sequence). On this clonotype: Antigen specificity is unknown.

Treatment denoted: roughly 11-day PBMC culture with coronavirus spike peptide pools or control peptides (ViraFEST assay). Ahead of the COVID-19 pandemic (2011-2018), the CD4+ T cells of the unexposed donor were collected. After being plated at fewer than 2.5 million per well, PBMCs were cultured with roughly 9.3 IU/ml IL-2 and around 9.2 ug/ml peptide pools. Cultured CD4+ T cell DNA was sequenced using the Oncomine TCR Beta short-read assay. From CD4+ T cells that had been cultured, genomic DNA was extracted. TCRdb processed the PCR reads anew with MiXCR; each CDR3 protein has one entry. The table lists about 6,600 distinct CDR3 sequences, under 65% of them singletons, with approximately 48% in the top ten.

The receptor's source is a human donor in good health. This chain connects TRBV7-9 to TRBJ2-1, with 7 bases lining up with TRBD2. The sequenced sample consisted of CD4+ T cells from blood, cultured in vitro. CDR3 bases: TGTGCCAGCAGTTCCGATGGCGGGGGAACATACAATGAGCAGTTCTTC. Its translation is CASSSDGGGTYNEQFF.